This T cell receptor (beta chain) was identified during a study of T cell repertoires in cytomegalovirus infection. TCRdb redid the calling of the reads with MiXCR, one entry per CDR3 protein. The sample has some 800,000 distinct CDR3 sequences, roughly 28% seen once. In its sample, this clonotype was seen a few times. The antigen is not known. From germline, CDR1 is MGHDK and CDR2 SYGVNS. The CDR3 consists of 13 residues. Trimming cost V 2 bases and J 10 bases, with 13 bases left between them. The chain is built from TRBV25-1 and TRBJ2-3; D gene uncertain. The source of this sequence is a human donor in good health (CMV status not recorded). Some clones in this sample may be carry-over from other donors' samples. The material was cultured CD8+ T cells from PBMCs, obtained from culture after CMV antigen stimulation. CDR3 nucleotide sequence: TGTGCCAGCAGTGAAGGGGTCGGAACTCCGCAGTATTTT. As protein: CASSEGVGTPQYF.